This T cell receptor beta chain was sequenced during a study of OX40 agonist ivuxolimab in advanced cancers. Study details: Those enrolled were roughly 85% male, with a mean age of around 60 years and ages from roughly 20 to 90. Prior anti-PD-1, anti-PD-L1 or anti-CTLA-4 therapy did not bar entry, and 40% to 45% had some.

In its sample, this clone was seen once. The CDR3 is 13 amino acids. The ends were cut back, 4 bases at V and 4 bases at J, with 11 bases in the middle. CDR1 MNHEY and CDR2 SVGAGI come from the germline V gene. Profiled with immunoSEQ multiplex PCR; TCRdb holds only in-frame clones, not every one. Found here are under 100,000 clones, nearly 90% of them singletons; the top ten hold around 0.15%. The sequenced sample was CD4+ or CD8+ T cells sorted from blood, obtained in a trial of the OX40 agonist ivuxolimab. This chain links TRBV6-5 with TRBJ2-7; either TRBD1 or TRBD2 may supply D (5 bases each). The TCR sequence derives from an adult with an advanced solid tumor such as melanoma, head and neck, liver or kidney cancer. The CDR3 bases are TGTGCCAGCAGTTCCGGGACCCTATACGAGCAGTACTTC. Translated, it gives CASSSGTLYEQYF.